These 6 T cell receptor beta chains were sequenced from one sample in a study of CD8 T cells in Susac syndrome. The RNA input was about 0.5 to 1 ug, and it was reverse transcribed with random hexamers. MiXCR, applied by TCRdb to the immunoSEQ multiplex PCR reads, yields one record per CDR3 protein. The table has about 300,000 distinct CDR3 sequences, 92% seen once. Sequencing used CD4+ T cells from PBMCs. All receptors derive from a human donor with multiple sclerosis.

CDR3 sequence reads: CSARVAGDTDTQYF. In DNA form, the CDR3 reads TGCAGTGCGCGGGTAGCAGGGGACACAGATACGCAGTATTTT. The chain links TRBV20-1 to TRBJ2-3; D is possibly TRBD1 (6 bases). This CDR3 region has 14 residues. V lost 6 bases, J lost 2 bases, and 15 bases lay in between. Germline lookup yields CDR1 DFQATT and CDR2 SNEGSKA (reference sequence).

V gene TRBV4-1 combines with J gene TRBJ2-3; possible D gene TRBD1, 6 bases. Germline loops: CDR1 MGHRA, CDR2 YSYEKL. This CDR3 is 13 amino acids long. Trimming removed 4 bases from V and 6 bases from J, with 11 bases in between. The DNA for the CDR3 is TGCGCCAGCAGCCCCAGGGGATGGGATACGCAGTATTTT. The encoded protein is CASSPRGWDTQYF.

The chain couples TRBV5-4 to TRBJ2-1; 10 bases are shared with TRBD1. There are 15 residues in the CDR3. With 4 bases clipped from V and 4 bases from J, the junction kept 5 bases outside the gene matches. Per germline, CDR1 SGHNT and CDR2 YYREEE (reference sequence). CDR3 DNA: TGTGCCAGCAGCCCCCGGGACAGGGGTTACAATGAGCAGTTCTTC. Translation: CASSPRDRGYNEQFF.

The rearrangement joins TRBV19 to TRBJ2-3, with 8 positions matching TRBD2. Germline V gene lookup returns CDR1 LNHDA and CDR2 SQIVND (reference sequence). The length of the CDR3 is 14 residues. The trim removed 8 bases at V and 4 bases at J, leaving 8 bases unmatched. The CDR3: CASCRGLGADTQYF. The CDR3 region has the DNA TGTGCCAGTTGTAGGGGACTAGGCGCAGATACGCAGTATTTT.

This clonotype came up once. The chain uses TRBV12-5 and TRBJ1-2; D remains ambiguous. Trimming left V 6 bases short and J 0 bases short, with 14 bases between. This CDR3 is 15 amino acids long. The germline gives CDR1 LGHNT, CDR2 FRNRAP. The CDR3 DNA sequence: TGTGCTAGTGGCAACCCACCAACAGCTAACTATGGCTACACCTTC. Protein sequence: CASGNPPTANYGYTF.

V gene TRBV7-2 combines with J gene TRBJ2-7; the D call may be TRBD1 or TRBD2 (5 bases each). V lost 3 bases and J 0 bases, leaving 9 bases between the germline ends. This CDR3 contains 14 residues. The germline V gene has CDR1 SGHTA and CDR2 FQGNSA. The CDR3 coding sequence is TGTGCCAGCAGCTTGGGACCTATCTCCTACGAGCAGTACTTC. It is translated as CASSLGPISYEQYF.